The rows below give T cell receptor beta chains drawn from one sample of a study of blood T cell repertoires in COVID-19. Clones were sequenced by immunoSEQ multiplex PCR, and TCRdb holds only the in-frame ones, with some missing. Of around 42,000 clones listed, roughly 80% are singletons. What was sequenced was peripheral blood. The receptors shown here come from a woman aged 60-70 years with acute or convalescent COVID-19. Both conserved end residues are part of each CDR3. A D gene is named only where the DNA matches it firmly. Rows may omit the clone size; those that give it use once, few, many or a size class.

v_call	clone_size	j_call	d_call	cdr3_aa	cdr3_nt
TRBV7-2	few	TRBJ2-1	TRBD2	CASSPTSGSSYNEQFF	TGTGCCAGCAGCCCGACTAGCGGGAGCTCCTACAATGAGCAGTTCTTC
TRBV10-2	.	TRBJ1-6	TRBD1	CASSELGGQGTSSYNSPLHF	TGCGCCAGCAGTGAGTTGGGTGGACAGGGGACCAGCTCCTATAATTCACCCCTCCACTTT
TRBV24-1	.	TRBJ1-2	TRBD1	CATSDAGTGNYGYTF	TGTGCCACCAGTGATGCCGGGACAGGAAACTATGGCTACACCTTC
TRBV5-6	.	TRBJ1-2	TRBD1	CASSLVNRGRGYTF	TGTGCCAGCAGCTTGGTCAACAGGGGACGCGGCTACACCTTC
TRBV5-4	.	TRBJ2-7	.	CASSLDRAHEQYF	TGTGCCAGCAGCTTGGACAGGGCCCACGAGCAGTACTTC
TRBV2	.	TRBJ1-2	TRBD1	CASSGETGGSYTF	TGTGCCAGCAGTGGGGAGACAGGGGGTAGCTACACCTTC
TRBV6-5	.	TRBJ1-5	.	CASSSSGGSQPQHF	TGTGCCAGCAGTTCTAGCGGGGGGTCTCAGCCCCAGCATTTT
TRBV11-2	once	TRBJ2-3	TRBD2	CASSLEPAGGADTQYF	TGTGCCAGCAGCTTAGAGCCAGCGGGAGGTGCAGATACGCAGTATTTT
TRBV21-1	once	TRBJ1-3	.	CASSNQGRSGNTIYF	TGTGCCAGCAGCAACCAGGGGAGATCGGGAAACACCATATATTTT
TRBV7-2	once	TRBJ2-1	TRBD2	CASSPRTSGGAIEQFF	TGTGCCAGCAGCCCAAGGACTAGCGGGGGGGCCATTGAGCAGTTCTTC
TRBV7-6	.	TRBJ2-1	.	CASRRSGANYGEQFF	TGTGCCAGCAGACGATCAGGGGCAAATTATGGGGAGCAGTTCTTC
TRBV9	.	TRBJ2-3	.	CASNLGGTSTDTQYF	TGTGCCAGCAACCTCGGCGGGACTAGCACAGATACGCAGTATTTT
TRBV7-9	.	TRBJ1-2	.	CASSPYLGGNYGYTF	TGTGCCAGCAGCCCATACTTGGGGGGGAACTATGGCTACACCTTC
TRBV7-9	.	TRBJ1-1	TRBD1	CASSATGQGAEAFF	TGTGCCAGCAGCGCTACGGGACAGGGGGCTGAAGCTTTCTTT
TRBV3-1/TRBV3-2	.	TRBJ1-2	.	CASSQGLMSNGYTF	TGTGCCAGCAGCCAGGGCCTCATGAGTAATGGCTACACCTTC
TRBV7-9	.	TRBJ2-1	.	CASSLVATVSYNEQFF	TGTGCCAGCAGCTTAGTTGCGACAGTCTCCTACAATGAGCAGTTCTTC
TRBV30	.	TRBJ2-2	TRBD2	CAWSTSRTSGWTNTGELFF	TGTGCCTGGAGTACTAGCCGGACTAGCGGGTGGACGAACACCGGGGAGCTGTTTTTT
TRBV6-1	.	TRBJ2-7	.	CASSEYRAWTGQYF	TGTGCCAGCAGTGAATATCGCGCATGGACTGGGCAGTACTTC
TRBV7-8	few	TRBJ2-1	.	CASSFGQNSYNEQFF	TGTGCCAGCAGCTTTGGACAGAACTCCTACAATGAGCAGTTCTTC
TRBV20-1	.	TRBJ2-3	.	CSALKDTQYF	TGCAGTGCACTCAAGGATACGCAGTATTTT
TRBV5-1	.	TRBJ1-2	TRBD1	CASSRGDGNYGYTF	TGCGCCAGCTCCAGGGGGGACGGAAACTATGGCTACACCTTC
TRBV2	.	TRBJ1-3	.	CASSLGSISGNTIYF	TGTGCCAGCAGCTTAGGTAGCATCTCTGGAAACACCATATATTTT
TRBV4-2	.	TRBJ2-3	.	CASSHPGTDTQYF	TGTGCCAGCAGCCATCCAGGGACAGATACGCAGTATTTT
TRBV2	.	TRBJ2-5	.	CASSERRGETQYF	TGTGCCAGCAGTGAAAGGCGGGGAGAGACCCAGTACTTC
TRBV7-9	.	TRBJ1-2	.	CASSLSGGKTLYGYTF	TGTGCCAGCAGCTTATCTGGCGGGAAAACCCTCTATGGCTACACCTTC
TRBV12-3/TRBV12-4	.	TRBJ1-5	.	CASSLGGAQPQHF	TGTGCCAGCAGTTTAGGAGGTGCTCAGCCCCAGCATTTT
TRBV15	.	TRBJ1-2	.	CATSSKRVSHLSF	TGTGCCACCAGCAGCAAGCGGGTCTCTCACCTTTCCTTC
TRBV5-5	.	TRBJ2-5	TRBD2	CASSPGLAGGKETQYF	TGTGCCAGCAGCCCTGGACTAGCGGGAGGGAAAGAGACCCAGTACTTC
TRBV18	few	TRBJ1-1	TRBD1	CASSPRNRGTEAFF	TGTGCCAGCTCACCTAGGAACAGGGGCACTGAAGCTTTCTTT
TRBV30	once	TRBJ2-3	.	CAWSLGLSTDTQYF	TGTGCCTGGAGTTTGGGGCTGAGCACAGATACGCAGTATTTT
TRBV6-4	.	TRBJ2-3	TRBD2	CASSDSSGGADTQYF	TGTGCCAGCAGTGACTCTAGCGGGGGGGCCGATACGCAGTATTTT
TRBV3-1/TRBV3-2	.	TRBJ1-4	TRBD1	CASSQARTGTEKLFF	TGTGCCAGCAGCCAAGCCCGGACAGGGACTGAAAAACTGTTTTTT
TRBV29-1	.	TRBJ2-2	.	CSAFPGDGELFF	TGCAGCGCCTTCCCAGGGGACGGGGAGCTGTTTTTT
TRBV4-1	.	TRBJ1-4	.	CASSRGTGDEKLFF	TGCGCCAGCAGCCGCGGGACGGGGGATGAAAAACTGTTTTTT
TRBV6-6	.	TRBJ1-1	TRBD1	CASSYGPQGGTEAFF	TGTGCCAGCAGTTATGGCCCTCAGGGGGGCACTGAAGCTTTCTTT
TRBV6-5	.	TRBJ2-7	.	CASSSSFLGEQYF	TGTGCCAGCTCTAGCAGTTTCTTGGGGGAGCAGTACTTC
TRBV27	.	TRBJ1-1	TRBD1	CASSLDRGPGYTEAFF	TGTGCCAGCAGTTTAGACAGGGGGCCAGGGTACACTGAAGCTTTCTTT
TRBV6-5	once	TRBJ2-3	TRBD1	CASGQGAPSTDTQYF	TGTGCCAGCGGACAGGGGGCCCCTAGCACAGATACGCAGTATTTT
TRBV5-4	.	TRBJ1-1	.	CASSLAVAGGTEAFF	TGTGCCAGCAGCTTGGCGGTCGCTGGAGGCACTGAAGCTTTCTTT
TRBV19	few	TRBJ1-2	.	CASSAPRTGANYGYTF	TGTGCCAGTAGTGCTCCTAGGACTGGAGCTAACTATGGCTACACCTTC
TRBV12-5	.	TRBJ2-1	.	CASGLGTGLAGGEQFF	.
TRBV14	.	TRBJ1-6	TRBD1	CASSQVTGANSPLHF	TGTGCCAGCAGCCAAGTAACAGGGGCGAATTCACCCCTCCACTTT
TRBV2	.	TRBJ1-1	TRBD1	CASSPGTANTEAFF	TGTGCCAGCAGCCCCGGGACAGCGAACACTGAAGCTTTCTTT
TRBV19	.	TRBJ2-5	.	CASSPTSSETQYF	TGTGCCAGTAGCCCTACTAGTTCGGAGACCCAGTACTTC
TRBV3-1/TRBV3-2	.	TRBJ1-6	.	CASSQVLIGPSPLHF	TGTGCCAGCAGCCAAGTGTTAATCGGTCCTTCACCCCTCCACTTT
TRBV25-1	.	TRBJ1-2	.	CASSEYRNGYTF	TGTGCCAGCAGTGAATACAGGAATGGCTACACCTTC
TRBV29-1	.	TRBJ2-1	TRBD2	CSVDWVVGLAGGFNEQFF	TGCAGCGTTGATTGGGTTGTGGGACTAGCGGGAGGGTTTAATGAGCAGTTCTTC